The 19 T cell receptor beta chains below come from one sample, sequenced in a study of preoperative IRX-2 immunotherapy in early breast cancer (dated by TCRdb to about 2019). Library preparation was by the immunoSEQ multiplex PCR assay. TCRdb carries this immuneACCESS record with in-frame sequences only. Its versions omit some clonotypes, under half of them owing to an unresolved V gene in the studies checked, with the rest unexplained. The sample table contains about 19,000 clones; only one count was recorded for 70% to 90% of them. 0.95% to 1.5% of the sample rests with the top ten. The treatment or condition label, as the study defines it: preoperative locoregional IRX-2 cytokine immunotherapy. Sequences were derived from lymph node tissue, sampled after IRX-2 immunotherapy. These TCRs come from a human donor with breast cancer.

This clone was seen a single time. The chain links TRBV19 to TRBJ1-1; maybe TRBD1 (6 bases). Germline CDR1 LNHDA, CDR2 SQIVND (reference sequence). Trimming took 4 bases from V and 0 from J, leaving 21 bases between them. This CDR3 region has 18 residues. The CDR3 sequence is CASSKTWTATILNTEAFF. The CDR3 DNA reads TGTGCCAGTAGTAAGACCTGGACAGCCACAATCTTGAACACTGAAGCTTTCTTT.

This CDR3 is CASSPERLSQPQHF. The DNA for the CDR3 is TGTGCCAGCTCACCAGAACGTCTCTCGCAGCCCCAGCATTTT. The chain carries TRBV18 and TRBJ1-5; no reliable D call. This CDR3 has 14 residues. Trimming cost V 2 bases and J 7 bases, with 12 bases left between them. The germline gives CDR1 KGHSH, CDR2 LQKENI. The full variable domain, with the rest looked up from reference TRBV18 and TRBJ1-5, is NAGVMQNPRHLVRRRGQEARLRCSPMKGHSHVYWYRQLPEEGLKFMVYLQKENIIDESGMPKERFSAEFPKEGPSILRIQQVVRGDSAAYFCASSPERLSQPQHFGDGTRLSIL.

This chain joins TRBV10-2 and TRBJ2-7, with TRBD1 as a possible D gene (6 bases). The CDR3 contains 13 residues. In germline, CDR1 is WSHSY, CDR2 SAAADI. With 6 bases removed from V and 6 bases from J, the gap between germline ends came to 15 bases. CDR3 in DNA: TGCGCCAGCAGCGAGACTGGACAGAGCGAGCAGTACTTC. It encodes CASSETGQSEQYF.

V gene TRBV6-8 combines with J gene TRBJ1-1, with 7 bases aligning to TRBD1. With 2 bases clipped from V and 5 bases from J, the junction kept 8 bases outside the gene matches. The CDR3 covers 15 residues. CDR1 is MNHGY, CDR2 SAAAGT, per germline. The CDR3, as DNA: TGTGCCAGCAGTTACGGCGACAGGGTTGCGACTGAAGCTTTCTTT. Translation gives CASSYGDRVATEAFF.

This rearrangement joins TRBV5-1 to TRBJ2-7; TRBD2 aligns across 9 bases. CDR1 SGHRS and CDR2 YFSETQ come from the germline V gene. The CDR3 length is 14 residues. The J segment lost 3 bases and the V segment lost 4 bases, leaving 5 bases of the junction unmatched. This CDR3 is CASSLQTSGYEQYF. The CDR3, as DNA: TGCGCCAGCAGCCTCCAGACTAGCGGCTACGAGCAGTACTTC.

The CDR3 DNA follows: TGTGCCAGTAGTAACGGGAGGGACCGTAATTCACCCCTCCACTTT. Protein: CASSNGRDRNSPLHF. The V gene is TRBV19, the J gene TRBJ1-6, with TRBD1 as a possible D gene (5 bases). Germline CDR1 is LNHDA and CDR2 is SQIVND (reference sequence). Between the trimmed V and J ends, which lost 4 bases and 6 bases, there was a span of 13 bases. The CDR3 loop spans 15 amino acids.

This chain connects TRBV11-3 to TRBJ1-1, with D possibly being TRBD1 (5 bases). Germline loops: CDR1 SGHNT, CDR2 YENEEA. This CDR3 region has 15 residues. The ends were cut back, 3 bases at V and 5 bases at J, with 16 bases in the middle. This CDR3 is CASSFEVRENTEAFF. The CDR3 DNA is TGTGCCAGCAGCTTTGAAGTCAGGGAGAATACTGAAGCTTTCTTT.

The chain uses TRBV11-3 and TRBJ1-1, with D possibly being TRBD1 (6 bases). The germline CDR1 and CDR2 sequences are SGHNT and YENEEA. The CDR3 sequence is 15 residues long. V gave up 5 bases and J gave up 1 base, with 14 bases separating them. CDR3 sequence reads: CASSPFGGRNTEAFF. CDR3 sequence (DNA): TGTGCCAGCAGCCCCTTTGGGGGGCGGAACACTGAAGCTTTCTTT.

This chain uses TRBV4-1 with TRBJ1-1; D unclear. Between the trimmed V and J ends, which lost 0 bases and 1 base, there was a span of 9 bases. CDR1 is MGHRA, CDR2 YSYEKL, per germline. This CDR3 is 15 amino acids long. This CDR3 is CASSQDSRRNTEAFF. CDR3 bases: TGCGCCAGCAGCCAAGATTCCCGGCGGAACACTGAAGCTTTCTTT.

The J gene is TRBJ1-2, the V gene TRBV6-7; 9 nucleotides align to TRBD1. Being an ORF, TRBV6-7 has a function that is uncertain. The CDR3 has 15 residues. V trimming: 5 bases; J trimming: 4 bases; junction bases outside the gene matches: 8. In DNA form, the CDR3 reads TGTGCCAGCAGTAGGACAGGGGTTAGAAGCTATGGCTACACCTTC. It codes for CASSRTGVRSYGYTF.

The chain recombines TRBV9 with TRBJ1-4; possible D gene TRBD1, 5 bases. V was cut by 3 bases and J by 0 bases, with 12 bases left in between. Germline CDR1 SGDLS, CDR2 YYNGEE. This CDR3 is 16 amino acids long. This CDR3 is CASSGGLRTTNEKLFF. The CDR3 DNA reads as TGTGCCAGCAGCGGGGGACTTAGAACAACTAATGAAAAACTGTTTTTT.

V is TRBV28 and J is TRBJ2-5, with TRBD1 matching 10 bases. V was clipped by 3 bases and J by 5 bases; unmatched bases: 6. Looked up from germline, CDR1 is MDHEN and CDR2 is SYDVKM. The CDR3 is 15 residues long. CDR3 protein: CASSFRGQGTETQYF. DNA for the CDR3: TGTGCCAGCAGTTTTCGGGGACAGGGGACGGAGACCCAGTACTTC.

CDR3 nucleotide sequence: TGTGCCAGCAGCTTGGCCTGGGCAGGTGGGTACCAAGAGACCCAGTACTTC. Its protein is CASSLAWAGGYQETQYF. The chain recombines TRBV7-7 with TRBJ2-5; no reliable D call. CDR1 and CDR2 from the germline V gene are SSHAT and FNYEAQ (reference sequence). This CDR3 is 17 amino acids long. V was shortened by 3 bases and J by 0 bases, with 17 bases between the two germline ends.

This chain uses TRBV10-2 with TRBJ1-1; 10 bases are a match to TRBD1. This CDR3 has 13 residues. V shed 8 bases and J 4 bases; nucleotides not matched to a gene: 4. Germline V gene sequence: CDR1 WSHSY, CDR2 SAAADI. The CDR3 here is CASRRTGGTEAFF. The CDR3 nucleotides are TGCGCCAGCCGTAGGACAGGGGGCACTGAAGCTTTCTTT.

The chain recombines TRBV19 with TRBJ1-1; tentatively, D is TRBD1 (5 bases). This CDR3 has 14 residues. Germline V gene sequence: CDR1 LNHDA, CDR2 SQIVND (reference sequence). Trimming pared 1 base from V and 6 bases from J, leaving 12 bases between. CDR3 in amino acids: CASSIARMGAEAFF. The DNA for the CDR3 is TGTGCCAGTAGTATAGCCCGGATGGGGGCTGAAGCTTTCTTT.

The gene calls are TRBV19 and TRBJ2-3; 14 nucleotides align to TRBD2. The CDR3 contains 15 residues. The V and J ends lost 5 bases and 4 bases, in that order; junction bases with no gene match: 2. Germline lookup yields CDR1 LNHDA and CDR2 SQIVND (reference sequence). CDR3 coding DNA: TGTGCCAGTAGTCGGGGACTAGCGGGGGCAGATACGCAGTATTTT. Amino acids: CASSRGLAGADTQYF.

V usage is TRBV19 and J usage is TRBJ2-5; 8 positions match TRBD1. Per germline, CDR1 LNHDA and CDR2 SQIVND (reference sequence). This CDR3 spans 15 amino acids. The V segment lost 2 bases and the J segment 4 bases; nucleotides outside the gene matches: 6. CDR3 in amino acids: CASSIYSGGSETQYF. DNA of the CDR3: TGTGCCAGTAGTATATACTCAGGGGGCTCAGAGACCCAGTACTTC. Full variable domain (missing parts from reference TRBV19 and TRBJ2-5): DGGITQSPKYLFRKEGQNVTLSCEQNLNHDAMYWYRQDPGQGLRLIYYSQIVNDFQKGDIAEGYSVSREKKESFPLTVTSAQKNPTAFYLCASSIYSGGSETQYFGPGTRLLVL.

The rearrangement joins TRBV19 to TRBJ2-6, with 8 bases aligning to TRBD1. V gave up 5 bases and J gave up 1 base; unmatched junction bases: 10. The length of the CDR3 is 18 residues. From germline, CDR1 is LNHDA and CDR2 SQIVND (reference sequence). The CDR3 DNA follows: TGTGCCAGTAGTTCTACAGGGGGATTATCATCTGGGGCCAACGTCCTGACTTTC. Translated, it gives CASSSTGGLSSGANVLTF.

Here the CDR3 reads CASSPPGPKGEKLFF. For the CDR3, the DNA is TGTGCCAGCAGCCCGCCGGGACCTAAGGGGGAAAAACTGTTTTTT. The V and J genes are TRBV11-3 and TRBJ1-4, with D possibly being TRBD1 (5 bases). The germline gives CDR1 SGHNT, CDR2 YENEEA. V gave up 5 bases and J gave up 8 bases, with 18 bases separating them. CDR3 length: 15 amino acids. Supplemented by reference TRBV11-3 and TRBJ1-4, the full variable domain reads EAGVVQSPRYKIIEKKQPVAFWCNPISGHNTLYWYLQNLGQGPELLIRYENEEAVDDSQLPKDRFSAERLKGVDSTLKIQPAELGDSAVYLCASSPPGPKGEKLFFGSGTQLSVL.